This TCR beta chain was retrieved from a study of T cell repertoires and Cas9 in healthy adults. Study background: CD4 and CD8 compartments: SpCas9-reactive T cells profiled for potency, cytotoxicity, lineage. Study-level points and caveats: SpCas9-reactive regulatory T cells reportedly mitigated SpCas9-reactive effector T cells in vitro.

The V and J ends lost 2 bases and 0 bases respectively, with 11 bases between them. The length of the CDR3 is 15 residues. Looked up from germline, CDR1 is MDHEN and CDR2 is SYDVKM. About this clone: Its cognate antigen is unknown.

The method was immunoSEQ multiplex PCR; TCRdb's version includes in-frame clones alone and lacks a portion of them. The sample lists 20,000 to 25,000 clones, roughly nine tenths occurring once. The clonotype originates from a human donor in good health. The V call is TRBV28, the J call TRBJ2-7; a possible D gene is TRBD1 (5 bases). The sample was CD4+ effector T cells (CD127+, CD25-, CD137-, CD154-) from PBMCs; culture status not recorded. CDR3 nucleotide sequence: TGTGCCAGCAGTTTAGGCAGGGAAAACTCCTACGAGCAGTACTTC. Its protein product is CASSLGRENSYEQYF.